The entry below describes one T cell receptor (beta chain). Germline CDR1 and CDR2: KGHDR and SFDVKD. The germline V and J ends were trimmed by 5 bases and 0 bases, with 7 bases remaining between them. The CDR3 totals 14 residues. The data are from a study of blood T cell repertoires in COVID-19. Clones were read by immunoSEQ multiplex PCR, and TCRdb kept only the in-frame ones, dropping some. The sample consists of about 78,000 clones, around 87% of them appearing once. This receptor was obtained from a woman older than 75 with active or convalescent COVID-19. J is TRBJ1-5 and V is TRBV24-1; no clear D gene. Sequencing input: peripheral blood. This chain's CDR3 is CATSGVYSNQPQHF. The DNA for the CDR3 is TGTGCCACCAGTGGAGTTTATAGCAATCAGCCCCAGCATTTT.